The entry that follows covers one T cell receptor (beta chain) sequence. Its antigen is unidentified. Unique molecular identifiers featured in each of the TCR beta cDNA libraries. The T cell input of about 0.85 to 10 million gave roughly 0.5 million cDNA molecules. TCRdb redid the calling of the PCR reads with MiXCR, one entry per CDR3 protein. There are hundreds of thousands of distinct CDR3 sequences in the sample; less than 40% occur only once, and roughly 13% lies in the top ten. Trimming shortened V by 3 bases and J by 4 bases, and 15 bases separated the two germline ends. The CDR3 covers 15 residues. Germline CDR1 reads LGHDT; CDR2 reads YNNKEL (reference sequence). This sample stems from a study of post-analysis software for immune sequencing data. Across the study: Clinical courses comprised relapsing-remitting, secondary progressive and progressive-relapsing multiple sclerosis.

Study-wide results and limits: Versus controls, multiple sclerosis patients showed significantly lower diversity (normalized Chao1). Elevated frequency relative to controls characterized four or five TRBV segments in patients, TRBV5-6, TRBV5-1 and TRBV20-1 among them. Clustering by F measure revealed strong co-clustering among samples prepared together in one batch.

This chain uses TRBV3-1 with TRBJ1-2; TRBD1 is a possible D gene (6 bases). The origin of this receptor is a girl under 18 with multiple sclerosis. Sequenced sample: blood. CDR3 region: CASSHRPRGAYGYTF. The CDR3 DNA reads TGTGCCAGCAGCCACCGACCCAGGGGTGCCTATGGCTACACCTTC.